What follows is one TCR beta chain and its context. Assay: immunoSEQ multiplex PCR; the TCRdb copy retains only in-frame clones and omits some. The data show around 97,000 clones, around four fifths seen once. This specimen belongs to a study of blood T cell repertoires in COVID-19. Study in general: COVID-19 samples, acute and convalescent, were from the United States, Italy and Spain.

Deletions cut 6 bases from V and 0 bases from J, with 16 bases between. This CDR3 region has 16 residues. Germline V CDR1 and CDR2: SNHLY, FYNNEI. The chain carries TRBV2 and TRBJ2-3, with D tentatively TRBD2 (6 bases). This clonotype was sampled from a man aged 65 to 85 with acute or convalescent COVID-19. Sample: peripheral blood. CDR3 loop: CASRAGAGPSTDTQYF. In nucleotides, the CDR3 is TGTGCCAGCAGAGCAGGAGCGGGCCCTAGCACAGATACGCAGTATTTT.